These 9 T cell receptor beta chains were all obtained from the same sample, sequenced in a study of Graves' ophthalmopathy and Graves' hyperthyroidism. Amplification of TCR beta CDR3 regions used RNA transcripts. Investigators did first-round RT-PCR with HTBI primers, then second-round multiplex PCR. TCRdb reanalysed the multiplex PCR reads using MiXCR and keeps one entry per CDR3 protein. The sample holds 1 million to 1.3 million distinct CDR3 sequences, around a third seen once. The sequenced sample consisted of peripheral blood or thyroid tissue (not recorded which). Receptors were obtained from an adult man with Graves' hyperthyroidism.

This clonotype showed up many times. V gene TRBV7-2 combines with J gene TRBJ1-5, with D uncertain. V shed 3 bases and J shed 6 bases, with 6 bases lying between them. The CDR3 sequence is 12 residues long. Germline assignment: CDR1 SGHTA and CDR2 FQGNSA. Here the CDR3 reads CASSLLFQPQHF. CDR3 DNA: TGTGCCAGCAGCTTGTTGTTTCAGCCCCAGCATTTT.

The CDR3 coding sequence is TGTGCCGGCTGGGGCAGCGCTCAGCCCCAGCATTTT. It codes for CAGWGSAQPQHF. The chain recombines TRBV7-9 with TRBJ1-5, with D perhaps TRBD1 (5 bases). Trimming pared 11 bases from V and 6 bases from J, leaving 14 bases between. The CDR3 totals 12 residues. Germline V gene sequence: CDR1 SEHNR, CDR2 FQNEAQ (reference sequence).

The table lists this clonotype with many counts. The rearrangement links TRBV20-1 to TRBJ1-1; unclear D gene. Looked up from germline, CDR1 is DFQATT and CDR2 is SNEGSKA (reference sequence). The CDR3 runs to 12 residues. The chain's CDR3 is CMAPVMNTEAFF. CDR3 DNA sequence: TGCATGGCCCCTGTTATGAACACTGAAGCTTTCTTT.

This clonotype was seen ten or more times. The rearrangement links TRBV7-2 to TRBJ2-7; D possibly corresponds to TRBD2 (5 bases). The CDR3 has 14 residues. Trimming left V 1 base short and J 3 bases short, with 10 bases between. CDR1 is SGHTA and CDR2 is FQGNSA in the germline V gene. DNA of the CDR3: TGTGCCAGCAGCTTAGACGCCGCGGGCTACGAGCAGTACTTC. Amino acids: CASSLDAAGYEQYF.

This clonotype was observed a few times. The V call is TRBV2, the J call TRBJ1-2; a possible D gene is TRBD1 (5 bases). CDR1 and CDR2 from the germline V gene are SNHLY and FYNNEI. Between the trimmed V and J ends, which lost 10 bases and 6 bases, there was a span of 18 bases. The CDR3 sequence is 13 residues long. The CDR3 reads CANHPDIGNGYTF. In DNA, the CDR3 is TGTGCCAACCACCCGGACATCGGTAATGGCTACACCTTC.

Remarks on this clonotype: At one boundary the junction diverges from the germline segment, which might be a read error. V and J are TRBV25-1 and TRBJ1-6; possibly TRBD1 for D (6 bases). CDR1 MGHDK and CDR2 SYGVNS come from the germline V gene. The CDR3 length is 13 residues. The CDR3 region has the DNA TGTACCAGCTTCGGACAGCTGGGTTCACCCCTCCACTTT. Protein: CTSFGQLGSPLHF.

The table lists this clonotype with many counts. The chain combines TRBV10-1 with TRBJ2-2; possibly TRBD1 for D (6 bases). The V and J ends lost 6 bases and 4 bases respectively, with 9 bases between them. The CDR3 contains 13 residues. Germline V CDR1 and CDR2: WNHNN, SYGVQD (reference sequence). CDR3 in DNA: TGCGCCAGCAGGGACAGACCCACCGGGGAGCTGTTTTTT. Its protein product is CASRDRPTGELFF.

This clonotype was detected a few times. The rearrangement joins TRBV15 to TRBJ2-5; the D call may be TRBD1 or TRBD2 (5 bases each). Per germline, CDR1 LNHNV and CDR2 YYDKDF (reference sequence). The ends were cut back, 4 bases at V and 5 bases at J, with 14 bases in the middle. This CDR3 has 14 amino acids. The CDR3 spells CATSTGTLSETQYF. The CDR3 nucleotides are TGTGCCACCAGCACGGGGACGTTGAGTGAGACCCAGTACTTC.

The chain combines TRBV29-1 with TRBJ2-7; the D is unclear. CDR1 and CDR2 (germline): SQVTM, ANQGSEA. The CDR3 is made up of 10 amino acids. With 5 bases removed from V and 4 bases from J, the gap between germline ends came to 6 bases. CDR3 sequence: CSVTEYEQYF. CDR3 coding DNA: TGCAGCGTTACAGAATACGAGCAGTACTTC.